What follows are 18 T cell receptor beta chains derived from one specimen sequenced in a study of OX40 agonist ivuxolimab in advanced cancers. Clones were read by immunoSEQ multiplex PCR, and TCRdb kept only the in-frame ones, dropping some. Counted here are 65,000 to 85,000 clones, approximately 85% occurring once; the ten biggest clones make up 2% to 2.5%. Specimen: CD4+ or CD8+ T cells sorted from blood, collected in a trial of the OX40 agonist ivuxolimab. These receptors all come from an adult with an advanced solid tumor such as melanoma, head and neck, liver or kidney cancer.

J is TRBJ2-1 and V is TRBV19; 7 nucleotides line up with TRBD2. This CDR3 is 14 amino acids long. The V gene's germline CDR1 is LNHDA and CDR2 SQIVND (reference sequence). V lost 4 bases, J lost 8 bases, and 8 bases stayed unmatched. CDR3 coding DNA: TGTGCCAGTAGTACCCGGACTAGTTTCGATGAGCAGTTCTTC. Its protein is CASSTRTSFDEQFF.

The chain combines TRBV11-2 with TRBJ1-3; 7 positions agree with TRBD1. The CDR3 runs to 16 residues. The germline CDR1 and CDR2 sequences are SGHAT and FQNNGV. V was pared by 5 bases and J by 0 bases, with 7 bases of the junction left unmatched. The chain's CDR3 is CASSTAGTVSGNTIYF. Written as DNA, the CDR3 is TGTGCCAGCAGCACCGCCGGGACAGTCTCTGGAAACACCATATATTTT.

V usage is TRBV4-1 and J usage is TRBJ2-7; D possibly corresponds to TRBD2 (7 bases). The CDR3 sequence is 16 residues long. The V gene lost 2 bases and the J gene lost 7 bases, with 21 bases spanning the gap. Germline lookup yields CDR1 MGHRA and CDR2 YSYEKL. The CDR3 DNA reads TGCGCCAGCAGCCAAACAGACCAACAGGGAGGGAGAGAGCAGTACTTC. Amino acids: CASSQTDQQGGREQYF.

The CDR3 region is CASSYLGSSTDTQYF. CDR3 sequence (DNA): TGTGCCAGCAGTTACTTAGGATCTAGCACAGATACGCAGTATTTT. The chain has TRBV6-6 and TRBJ2-3, with no clear D. CDR3 length: 15 residues. Between the trimmed V and J ends, which lost 1 base and 0 bases, there was a span of 8 bases. Germline CDR1 reads MNHNY; CDR2 reads SVGAGI (reference sequence).

The chain combines TRBV6-5 with TRBJ1-1; 7 nucleotides align to TRBD1. The CDR3 sequence is 15 residues long. Germline values: CDR1 MNHEY, CDR2 SVGAGI. The ends lost 0 bases at V and 6 bases at J; junction bases unmatched: 7. The CDR3 here is CASSYSGGTDSEAFF. For the CDR3, the DNA is TGTGCCAGCAGTTACTCGGGTGGGACAGATTCTGAAGCTTTCTTT.

V usage is TRBV7-3 and J usage is TRBJ2-3; D is ambiguous. V lost 5 bases to trimming and J lost 5 bases, with 8 bases between them. The CDR3 is 12 residues long. Germline V gene data show CDR1 as SGHTA and CDR2 as FQGTGA. CDR3 region: CASSPGRDTQYF. In DNA, the CDR3 is TGTGCCAGCAGCCCCGGAAGAGATACGCAGTATTTT.

The chain couples TRBV19 to TRBJ1-3; D remains unclear. In germline, CDR1 is LNHDA, CDR2 SQIVND (reference sequence). With 5 bases removed from V and 4 bases from J, the gap between germline ends came to 9 bases. This CDR3 region has 13 residues. CDR3 in DNA: TGTGCCAGTAGTCCCCGGCTAGGAAACACCATATATTTT. It is translated as CASSPRLGNTIYF.

V gene TRBV5-5 combines with J gene TRBJ1-2; TRBD1 agrees at 8 bases. The CDR3 sequence is 17 residues long. Losses at the gene ends were 0 bases for V and 4 bases for J; bases not matched to a gene: 11. Looked up from germline, CDR1 is SGHKS and CDR2 is YYEKEE (reference sequence). The CDR3 loop reads CASSLAHGGQGVYGYTF. CDR3 sequence (DNA): TGTGCCAGCAGCTTGGCCCACGGCGGACAGGGAGTCTATGGCTACACCTTC.

This rearrangement joins TRBV5-1 to TRBJ2-5, with TRBD1 matching 7 bases. The CDR3 is made up of 15 amino acids. V lost 0 bases, J lost 2 bases, and 4 bases stayed unmatched. Germline CDR1 SGHRS, CDR2 YFSETQ. In DNA, the CDR3 is TGCGCCAGCAGCTTGGCGGGACAGACACAAGAGACCCAGTACTTC. Encoded protein: CASSLAGQTQETQYF.

The rearrangement joins TRBV2 to TRBJ2-7; TRBD1 agrees at 9 bases. Per germline, CDR1 SNHLY and CDR2 FYNNEI. The ends lost 6 bases at V and 3 bases at J; junction bases unmatched: 6. The CDR3 runs to 14 residues. For the CDR3, the DNA is TGTGCCAGCAGCGCCGGACAGGGGCTCTACGAGCAGTACTTC. It codes for CASSAGQGLYEQYF.

Only a few counts were recorded for this clone. The chain employs TRBV11-2 and TRBJ2-4, with 7 positions matching TRBD1. Germline CDR1 and CDR2: SGHAT and FQNNGV. V was clipped by 8 bases and J by 1 base; unmatched bases: 8. CDR3 size: 15 residues. The CDR3 DNA follows: TGTGCCAGCCGGAGCGCCAGGGGGGCCAAAAACATTCAGTACTTC. It encodes CASRSARGAKNIQYF.

The chain couples TRBV11-2 to TRBJ2-7, with D possibly being TRBD2 (6 bases). From germline, CDR1 is SGHAT and CDR2 FQNNGV. The CDR3 sequence is 13 residues long. Trimming left V 5 bases short and J 6 bases short, with 14 bases between. The CDR3 region is CASSRGGAGEQYF. CDR3 nucleotides: TGTGCCAGCAGCCGAGGAGGGGCAGGCGAGCAGTACTTC.

The rearrangement joins TRBV6-6 to TRBJ1-3; possibly TRBD1 for D (6 bases). The V end lost 2 bases, the J end lost 3 bases, and 8 bases lay between the germline ends. The CDR3 has 14 residues. Germline V gives CDR1 MNHNY, CDR2 SVGAGI (reference sequence). CDR3 sequence reads: CASSYNRDGNTIYF. CDR3 in DNA: TGTGCCAGCAGTTACAACAGGGATGGAAACACCATATATTTT.

The chain couples TRBV28 to TRBJ1-2; 7 bases match TRBD1. This CDR3 comprises 13 residues. Trimming at V came to 6 bases and at J to 8 bases, leaving 9 bases not matched to a gene. Per the germline V gene, CDR1 is MDHEN and CDR2 is SYDVKM. The CDR3 region is CASRTTGSGGYTF. The CDR3, as DNA: TGTGCCAGCAGGACGACAGGGAGTGGCGGCTACACCTTC.

This chain joins TRBV5-1 and TRBJ2-7; D is perhaps TRBD1 or TRBD2 (5 bases each). With 4 bases removed from V and 0 bases from J, the gap between germline ends came to 14 bases. Germline CDR1 is SGHRS and CDR2 is YFSETQ. The CDR3 is 15 residues long. In DNA, the CDR3 is TGCGCCAGCAGCACCCAGGGACCTGCCTCCTACGAGCAGTACTTC. It codes for CASSTQGPASYEQYF.

This rearrangement joins TRBV7-3 to TRBJ2-3, with 7 bases aligning to TRBD2. J was trimmed by 5 bases and V by 0 bases; bases with no gene match: 2. The germline V gene encodes CDR1 SGHTA and CDR2 FQGTGA. The CDR3 consists of 14 residues. The CDR3 DNA follows: TGTGCCAGCAGCTTAACGGGAGGGAGAGATACGCAGTATTTT. Protein sequence: CASSLTGGRDTQYF.

V and J are TRBV19 and TRBJ1-5; D perhaps matches TRBD1 (5 bases). Trimming stripped 3 bases from V and 3 bases from J, with 12 bases between. The germline V gene encodes CDR1 LNHDA and CDR2 SQIVND (reference sequence). The CDR3 has 15 residues. The DNA of the CDR3 is TGTGCCAGTAGTATGAGGGGAGTGGACAATCAGCCCCAGCATTTT. Translated: CASSMRGVDNQPQHF.

V and J are TRBV28 and TRBJ2-1, with 7 bases that match TRBD2. The CDR3 contains 15 residues. Germline CDR1 and CDR2: MDHEN and SYDVKM. The V gene end was trimmed by 3 bases and the J gene end by 2 bases; junction bases not matched to a gene: 4. The DNA for the CDR3 is TGTGCCAGCAGTTTGGCGGGAGTGGCCTACAATGAGCAGTTCTTC. Translation: CASSLAGVAYNEQFF.